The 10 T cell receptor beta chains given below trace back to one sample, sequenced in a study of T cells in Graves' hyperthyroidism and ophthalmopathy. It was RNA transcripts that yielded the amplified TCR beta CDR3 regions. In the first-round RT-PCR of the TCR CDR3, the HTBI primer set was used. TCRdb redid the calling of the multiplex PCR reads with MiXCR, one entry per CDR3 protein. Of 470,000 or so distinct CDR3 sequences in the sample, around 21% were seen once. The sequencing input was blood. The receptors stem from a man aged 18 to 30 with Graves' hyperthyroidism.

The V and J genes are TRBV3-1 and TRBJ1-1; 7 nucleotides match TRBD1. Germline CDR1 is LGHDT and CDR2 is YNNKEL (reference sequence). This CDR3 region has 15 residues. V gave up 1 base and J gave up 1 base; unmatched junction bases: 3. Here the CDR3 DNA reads TGTGCCAGCAGCCAAGGACAGGGCGGGAACACTGAAGCTTTCTTT. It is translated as CASSQGQGGNTEAFF.

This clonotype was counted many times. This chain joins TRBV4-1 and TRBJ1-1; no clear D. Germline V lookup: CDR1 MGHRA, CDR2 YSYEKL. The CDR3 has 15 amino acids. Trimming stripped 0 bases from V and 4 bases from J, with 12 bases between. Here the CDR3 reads CASSQDQIVGTEAFF. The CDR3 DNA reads TGCGCCAGCAGCCAAGATCAGATTGTTGGCACTGAAGCTTTCTTT.

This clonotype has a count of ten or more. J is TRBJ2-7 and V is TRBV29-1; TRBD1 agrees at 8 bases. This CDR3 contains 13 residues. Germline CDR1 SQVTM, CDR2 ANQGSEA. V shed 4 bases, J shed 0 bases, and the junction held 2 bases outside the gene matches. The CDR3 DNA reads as TGCAGCGTTGGGGACAGGAGCTCCTACGAGCAGTACTTC. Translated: CSVGDRSSYEQYF.

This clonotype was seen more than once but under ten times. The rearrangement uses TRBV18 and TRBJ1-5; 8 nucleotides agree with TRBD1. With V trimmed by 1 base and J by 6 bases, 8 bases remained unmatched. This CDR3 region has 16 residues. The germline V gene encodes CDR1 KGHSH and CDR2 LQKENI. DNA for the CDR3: TGTGCCAGCTCACCACTGGCCCTACAGGGGGTTCAGCCCCAGCATTTT. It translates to CASSPLALQGVQPQHF.

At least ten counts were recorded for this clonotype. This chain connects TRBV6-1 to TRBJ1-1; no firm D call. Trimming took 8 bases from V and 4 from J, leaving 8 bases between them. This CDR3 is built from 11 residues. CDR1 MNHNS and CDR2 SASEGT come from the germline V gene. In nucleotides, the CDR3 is TGTGCCAGCCACTACGCCACTGAAGCTTTCTTT. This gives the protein CASHYATEAFF.

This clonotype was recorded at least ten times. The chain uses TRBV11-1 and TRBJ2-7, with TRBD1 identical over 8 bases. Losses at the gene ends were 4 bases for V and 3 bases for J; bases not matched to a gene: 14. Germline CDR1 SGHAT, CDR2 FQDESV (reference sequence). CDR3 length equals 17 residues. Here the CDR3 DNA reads TGTGCCAGCAGCTCGTTATCTTTGGGACAGGAGTACTACGAGCAGTACTTC. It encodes CASSSLSLGQEYYEQYF.

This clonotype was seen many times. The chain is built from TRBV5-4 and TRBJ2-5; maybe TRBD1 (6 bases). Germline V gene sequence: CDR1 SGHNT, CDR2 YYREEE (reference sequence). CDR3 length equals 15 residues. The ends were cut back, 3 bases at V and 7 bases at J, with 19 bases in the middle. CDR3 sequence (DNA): TGTGCCAGCAGCTCGGATTACAGGGTGCGTGTGACCCAGTACTTC. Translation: CASSSDYRVRVTQYF.

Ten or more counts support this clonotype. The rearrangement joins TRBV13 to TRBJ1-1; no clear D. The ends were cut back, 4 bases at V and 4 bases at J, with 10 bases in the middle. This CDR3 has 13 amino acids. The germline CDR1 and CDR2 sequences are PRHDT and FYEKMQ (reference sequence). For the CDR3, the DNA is TGTGCCAGCAGCTGGACCCGGTCCACTGAAGCTTTCTTT. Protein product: CASSWTRSTEAFF.

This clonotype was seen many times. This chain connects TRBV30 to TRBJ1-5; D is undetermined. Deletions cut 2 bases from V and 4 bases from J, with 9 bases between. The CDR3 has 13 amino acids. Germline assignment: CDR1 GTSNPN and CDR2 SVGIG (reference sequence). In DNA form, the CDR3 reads TGTGCCTGGAGTTGGGCACTTAATCAGCCCCAGCATTTT. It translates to CAWSWALNQPQHF.

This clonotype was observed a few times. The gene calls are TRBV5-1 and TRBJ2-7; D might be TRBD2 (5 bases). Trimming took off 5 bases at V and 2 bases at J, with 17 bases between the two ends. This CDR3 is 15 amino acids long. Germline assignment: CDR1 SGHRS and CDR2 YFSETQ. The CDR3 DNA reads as TGCGCCAGCAGTAGGGCGGGCACAAACGCCTACGAGCAGTACTTC. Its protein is CASSRAGTNAYEQYF.